The 4 T cell receptor beta chains in this list originate from one sample, sequenced in a study of shared clonotypes between healthy human individuals. The data were produced by immunoSEQ multiplex PCR, yet TCRdb's version contains in-frame clones alone and is incomplete. The data show about 1 million clones, under 80% seen once. The sequencing input was memory CD4+ T cells sorted from blood. Subset noted: CD45RA-negative fraction. These receptors all stem from a man between 18 and 35 years old in good health.

CDR3 sequence reads: CAWSGTSYEQYF. Written as DNA, the CDR3 is TGTGCCTGGAGTGGGACCTCCTACGAGCAGTACTTC. The rearrangement uses TRBV30 and TRBJ2-7; D uncertain. This CDR3 comprises 12 residues. V dropped 1 base and J dropped 0 bases, with 4 bases sitting between them. In germline, CDR1 is GTSNPN, CDR2 SVGIG (reference sequence).

The chain combines TRBV7-8 with TRBJ2-1, with D perhaps TRBD2 (5 bases). This CDR3 has 12 residues. The germline V gene encodes CDR1 SGHVS and CDR2 FQNEAQ. The V end lost 5 bases, the J end lost 15 bases, and 17 bases lay between the germline ends. In DNA form, the CDR3 reads TGTGCCAGCAGCACCGACCGAGGGAGCCCGTTCTTC. As protein: CASSTDRGSPFF.

This clone has only one observation. The V and J genes are TRBV21-1 and TRBJ2-3; the D segment call TRBD1 is taken from the table without a DNA check. TRBV21-1 is a pseudogene locus. This CDR3 spans 20 amino acids. The CDR3 DNA follows: TGTGCCAGCAGCAAAAGCCGCCCGGACAGGGAAGACTTCTACACAGATACGCAGTATTTT. It yields the protein CASSKSRPDREDFYTDTQYF.

This rearrangement joins TRBV20-1 to TRBJ1-2; unclear D gene. This CDR3 contains 11 residues. Trimming pared 6 bases from V and 4 bases from J, leaving 9 bases between. The germline CDR1 and CDR2 sequences are DFQATT and SNEGSKA (reference sequence). The CDR3 loop is CSALVAYGYTF. DNA of the CDR3: TGCAGTGCCCTTGTGGCCTATGGCTACACCTTC.